The 20 T cell receptor beta chains below come from one sample, sequenced in a study of control samples from healthy donors and cancer patients. The table came from immunoSEQ multiplex PCR; TCRdb's copy has only in-frame clones and leaves some out. The sample yields under 150,000 clones, more than 85% seen once. The sequenced material came from PBMCs. Receptors originate from a man in his fifties with head and neck cancer.

The rearrangement links TRBV5-5 to TRBJ1-2; 8 bases align to TRBD1. The CDR3 is 14 amino acids. Looked up from germline, CDR1 is SGHKS and CDR2 is YYEKEE (reference sequence). With 4 bases clipped from V and 8 bases from J, the junction kept 10 bases outside the gene matches. CDR3 in amino acids: CASSLLSGGAGYTF. In DNA, the CDR3 is TGTGCCAGCAGCCTGCTCTCAGGGGGCGCCGGCTACACCTTC.

The chain uses TRBV2 and TRBJ1-3; possible D gene TRBD1, 5 bases. V shed 4 bases and J shed 2 bases, with 18 bases lying between them. CDR1 SNHLY and CDR2 FYNNEI come from the germline V gene. The CDR3 consists of 17 residues. The CDR3, as DNA: TGTGCCAGCAGTGGGGTCCGGGGGGGGAGGCCTGGAAACACCATATATTTT. Translated, it gives CASSGVRGGRPGNTIYF.

This sequence joins TRBV7-2 and TRBJ2-4; 8 bases line up with TRBD1. Germline V gene lookup returns CDR1 SGHTA and CDR2 FQGNSA. Unmatched junction bases numbered 5, after V lost 5 bases and J lost 2 bases. CDR3 length: 15 amino acids. CDR3 sequence reads: CASSLDRGTKNIQYF. The CDR3, as DNA: TGTGCCAGCAGCCTCGACAGGGGAACCAAAAACATTCAGTACTTC.

This chain uses TRBV10-3 with TRBJ1-4; 8 bases map to TRBD1. CDR3 size: 14 residues. V shed 5 bases and J 8 bases; nucleotides not matched to a gene: 7. Germline CDR1 reads ENHRY; CDR2 reads SYGVKD. The CDR3 DNA follows: TGTGCCATCAGTAGAGGACAGGGCGAGGAAAAACTGTTTTTT. Amino acids: CAISRGQGEEKLFF.

This clone was found a few times. At the DNA level, this CDR3 is encoded by other sequences in the same sample as well. The J gene is TRBJ2-3, the V gene TRBV11-2; the D is unclear. Germline V gene lookup returns CDR1 SGHAT and CDR2 FQNNGV. The CDR3 has 15 amino acids. V was cut by 1 base and J by 1 base, with 9 bases left in between. CDR3 in DNA: TGTGCCAGCAGCTTAGTCTCAGCCCGCACAGATACGCAGTATTTT. As protein: CASSLVSARTDTQYF.

V is TRBV24-1 and J is TRBJ2-1; 8 bases line up with TRBD2. Per the germline V gene, CDR1 is KGHDR and CDR2 is SFDVKD. The CDR3 extends over 15 amino acids. Trimming cost V 4 bases and J 5 bases; bases outside gene matches: 6. The CDR3 nucleotides are TGTGCCACCAGTGACCCACGGGGGGGGGACAATGAGCAGTTCTTC. Its translation is CATSDPRGGDNEQFF.

J is TRBJ1-1 and V is TRBV28; 7 bases agree with TRBD1. There are 16 residues in the CDR3. The trim removed 2 bases at V and 6 bases at J, leaving 12 bases unmatched. Germline CDR1 is MDHEN and CDR2 is SYDVKM. CDR3 sequence: CASSLTGDRVGAEAFF. The CDR3 region has the DNA TGTGCCAGCAGTTTAACTGGTGACAGGGTCGGAGCTGAAGCTTTCTTT.

V gene TRBV6-4 combines with J gene TRBJ2-3, with TRBD1 matching over 8 bases. CDR1 and CDR2 from the germline V gene are MRHNA and SNTAGT. V lost 8 bases to trimming and J lost 7 bases; unmatched junction nucleotides: 2. The CDR3 is made up of 11 amino acids. The CDR3, as DNA: TGTGCCAGCGGACAGGGTTATACGCAGTATTTT. Encoded protein: CASGQGYTQYF.

The chain employs TRBV7-3 and TRBJ2-2; TRBD1 might be the D (5 bases). The V end lost 5 bases, the J end lost 4 bases, and 17 bases lay between the germline ends. The CDR3 consists of 16 residues. CDR1 is SGHTA, CDR2 FQGTGA, per germline. CDR3 DNA sequence: TGTGCCAGCAGCCCCCAGGGTCGGCGGAGCACCGGGGAGCTGTTTTTT. Protein sequence: CASSPQGRRSTGELFF.

The chain has TRBV30 and TRBJ2-7; 8 bases line up with TRBD1. The V segment lost 5 bases and the J segment 0 bases; nucleotides outside the gene matches: 9. The CDR3 runs to 15 residues. Per germline, CDR1 GTSNPN and CDR2 SVGIG (reference sequence). CDR3 nucleotide sequence: TGTGCCTGGGAGGCTGGGACAGGCGGCTCCTACGAGCAGTACTTC. Translating gives CAWEAGTGGSYEQYF.

This clone showed up just once. One end of the junction fails to match germline, which may point to a read error. Additional DNA sequences in this sample encode the identical CDR3. The rearrangement links TRBV6-2 or TRBV6-3 to TRBJ2-7; a weak D match, TRBD1 (5 bases). This CDR3 has 15 amino acids. Per the germline V gene, CDR1 is MNHEY and CDR2 is SVGEGT. The CDR3, as DNA: TGTGCCAGCAGTTACAGTCAGGGCGGTTCCTACGAACAGTACTTC. It encodes CASSYSQGGSYEQYF.

The gene calls are TRBV9 and TRBJ1-1; D gene uncertain. Germline CDR1 SGDLS, CDR2 YYNGEE. The CDR3 loop spans 14 amino acids. The V gene lost 3 bases and the J gene lost 0 bases, with 9 bases spanning the gap. The CDR3 nucleotides read TGTGCCAGCAGCGCTACTACCATGAACACTGAAGCTTTCTTT. As protein: CASSATTMNTEAFF.

The chain joins TRBV7-8 to TRBJ1-3; perhaps TRBD1 as D (5 bases). V lost 5 bases and J 0 bases, leaving 17 bases between the germline ends. This CDR3 region has 17 residues. The germline V gene encodes CDR1 SGHVS and CDR2 FQNEAQ. The CDR3 DNA reads as TGTGCCAGCAGCCCGCCGGGGCTGGCCTCCTCTGGAAACACCATATATTTT. This encodes CASSPPGLASSGNTIYF.

This clone was seen once. The chain recombines TRBV6-2 or TRBV6-3 with TRBJ2-7; no reliable D call. The V gene's germline CDR1 is MNHEY and CDR2 SVGEGT. The CDR3 is 11 amino acids. Trimming left V 2 bases short and J 7 bases short, with 6 bases between. The CDR3 nucleotides are TGTGCCAGCAGTTACCTCAGAGAGCAGTACTTC. As protein: CASSYLREQYF.

The chain has TRBV28 and TRBJ2-7; 8 positions agree with TRBD1. There are 15 residues in the CDR3. Germline CDR1 reads MDHEN; CDR2 reads SYDVKM. Trimming at V came to 7 bases and at J to 3 bases, leaving 11 bases not matched to a gene. This CDR3 reads CASMAARGQGYEQYF. The CDR3, as DNA: TGTGCCAGCATGGCCGCCAGGGGGCAAGGCTACGAGCAGTACTTC.

CDR3 amino acids: CASQIDYEPNTEAFF. CDR3 nucleotides: TGTGCCAGCCAAATTGATTATGAACCGAACACTGAAGCTTTCTTT. The chain uses TRBV6-5 and TRBJ1-1; no clear D gene. The CDR3 spans 15 residues. Between the trimmed V and J ends, which lost 8 bases and 1 base, there was a span of 17 bases. Per the germline V gene, CDR1 is MNHEY and CDR2 is SVGAGI.

The chain uses TRBV12-2 and TRBJ2-2; the table's TRBD2 call for D was not verified on the DNA. TRBV12-2 is labeled a pseudogene. CDR3 length: 15 amino acids. The CDR3 sequence is CASRLRMGGTGELFF. In nucleotides, the CDR3 is TGTGCAAGTCGCTTACGTATGGGGGGCACCGGGGAGCTGTTTTTT.

V and J are TRBV19 and TRBJ1-1; 7 positions agree with TRBD1. Unmatched junction bases numbered 6, after V lost 1 base and J lost 7 bases. This CDR3 is built from 14 residues. Germline CDR1 is LNHDA and CDR2 is SQIVND (reference sequence). CDR3 coding DNA: TGTGCCAGTAGTATAGGGAGGGGGCGAGATGAAGCTTTCTTT. This encodes CASSIGRGRDEAFF.

This chain uses TRBV9 with TRBJ2-7, with TRBD1 matching over 10 bases. From germline, CDR1 is SGDLS and CDR2 YYNGEE. The CDR3 spans 15 residues. Unmatched junction bases numbered 4, after V lost 2 bases and J lost 2 bases. The CDR3 reads CASSVTGGPTYEQYF. The CDR3, as DNA: TGTGCCAGCAGCGTGACAGGGGGCCCCACCTACGAGCAGTACTTC.

The chain couples TRBV4-2 to TRBJ2-1, with TRBD2 matching over 16 bases. CDR1 is LGHNA and CDR2 is YNFKEQ in the germline V gene. CDR3 length: 19 amino acids. V shed 1 base and J 3 bases; nucleotides not matched to a gene: 6. The CDR3 nucleotides read TGTGCCAGCAGCCAAGGTTCGGGACTAGCGGGGGGGAACTACAATGAGCAGTTCTTC. Translation gives CASSQGSGLAGGNYNEQFF.